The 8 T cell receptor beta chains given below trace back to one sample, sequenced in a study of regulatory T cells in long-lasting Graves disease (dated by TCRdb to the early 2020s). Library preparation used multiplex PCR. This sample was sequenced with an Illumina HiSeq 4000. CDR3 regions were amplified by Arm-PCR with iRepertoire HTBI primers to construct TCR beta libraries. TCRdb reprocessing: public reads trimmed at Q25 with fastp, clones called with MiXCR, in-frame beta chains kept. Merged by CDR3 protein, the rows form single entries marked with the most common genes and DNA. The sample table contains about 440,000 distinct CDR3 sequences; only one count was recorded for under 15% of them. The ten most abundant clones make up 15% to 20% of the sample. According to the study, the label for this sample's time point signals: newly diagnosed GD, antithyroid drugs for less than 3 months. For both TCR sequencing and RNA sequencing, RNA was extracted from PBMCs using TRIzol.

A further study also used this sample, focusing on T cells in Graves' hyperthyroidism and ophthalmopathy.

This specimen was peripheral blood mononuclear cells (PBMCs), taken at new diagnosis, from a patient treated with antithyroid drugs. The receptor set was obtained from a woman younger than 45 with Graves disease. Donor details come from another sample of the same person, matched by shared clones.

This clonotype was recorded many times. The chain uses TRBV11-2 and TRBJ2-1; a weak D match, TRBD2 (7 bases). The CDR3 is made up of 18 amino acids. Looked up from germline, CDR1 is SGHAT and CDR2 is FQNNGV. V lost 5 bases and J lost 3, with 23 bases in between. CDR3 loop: CASSTPGGPNLVYNEQFF. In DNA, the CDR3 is TGTGCCAGCAGCACACCCGGGGGGCCCAACCTAGTCTACAATGAGCAGTTCTTC.

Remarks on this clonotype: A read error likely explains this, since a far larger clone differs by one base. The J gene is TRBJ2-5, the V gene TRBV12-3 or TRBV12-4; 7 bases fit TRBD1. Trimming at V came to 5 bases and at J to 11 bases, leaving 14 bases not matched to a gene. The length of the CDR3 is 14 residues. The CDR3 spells CASSEDRPYNEQYF. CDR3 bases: TGTGCCAGCAGTGAGGACAGGCCTTACAATGAGCAGTACTTC.

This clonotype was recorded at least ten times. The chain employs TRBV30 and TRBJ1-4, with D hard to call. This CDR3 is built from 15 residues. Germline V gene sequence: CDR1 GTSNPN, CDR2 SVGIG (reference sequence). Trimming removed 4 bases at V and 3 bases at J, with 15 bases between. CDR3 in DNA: TGTGCCTGGAATGATGGATTACCCCCTAATGAAAAACTGTTTTTT. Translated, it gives CAWNDGLPPNEKLFF.

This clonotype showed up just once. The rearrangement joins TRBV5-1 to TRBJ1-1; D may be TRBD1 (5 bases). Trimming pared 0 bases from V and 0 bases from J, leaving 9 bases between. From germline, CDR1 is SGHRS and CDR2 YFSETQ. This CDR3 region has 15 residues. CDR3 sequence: CASSLASGLNTEAFF. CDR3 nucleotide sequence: TGCGCCAGCAGCTTGGCGTCGGGGCTGAACACTGAAGCTTTCTTT.

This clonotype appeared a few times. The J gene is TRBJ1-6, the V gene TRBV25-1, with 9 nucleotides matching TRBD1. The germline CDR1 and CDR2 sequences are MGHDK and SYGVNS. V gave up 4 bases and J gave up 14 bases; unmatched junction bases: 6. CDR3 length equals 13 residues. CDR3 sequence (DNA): TGTGCCAGCAGTGTACAGGGGGCGATATCCCTCCACTTT. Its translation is CASSVQGAISLHF. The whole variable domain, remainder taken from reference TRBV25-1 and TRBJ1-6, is EADIYQTPRYLVIGTGKKITLECSQTMGHDKMYWYQQDPGMELHLIHYSYGVNSTEKGDLSSESTVSRIRTEHFPLTLESARPSHTSQYLCASSVQGAISLHFGNGTRLTVT.

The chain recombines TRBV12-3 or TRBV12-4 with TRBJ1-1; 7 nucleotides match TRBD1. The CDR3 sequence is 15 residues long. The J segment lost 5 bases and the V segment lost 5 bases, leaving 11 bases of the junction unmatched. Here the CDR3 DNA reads TGTGCCAGCAGTATCCCACAGGGGACGAGGACTGAAGCTTTCTTT. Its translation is CASSIPQGTRTEAFF.

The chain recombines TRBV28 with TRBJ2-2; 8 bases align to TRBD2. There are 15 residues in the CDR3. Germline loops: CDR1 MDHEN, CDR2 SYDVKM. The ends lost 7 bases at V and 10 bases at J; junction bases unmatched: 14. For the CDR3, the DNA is TGTGCCAGCAAAGACGGTCGGGAGGGCCTCAAGGAGCTGTTTTTT. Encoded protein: CASKDGREGLKELFF.

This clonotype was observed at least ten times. CDR3 sequence: CSVDPTGIYNEQFF. The CDR3 bases are TGCAGCGTTGATCCGACAGGAATATACAATGAGCAGTTCTTC. The rearrangement uses TRBV29-1 and TRBJ2-1; D possibly corresponds to TRBD1 (6 bases). This CDR3 contains 14 residues. Trimming took 3 bases from V and 4 from J, leaving 13 bases between them. Germline CDR1 reads SQVTM; CDR2 reads ANQGSEA.